This passage covers 13 T cell receptor beta chains from one sample sequenced in a study of blood T cell repertoires in COVID-19. Sequenced by immunoSEQ multiplex PCR; TCRdb stores in-frame clones only, minus some. The sample lists tens of thousands of clones; 70% to 80% were seen once. The sequenced sample was peripheral blood. The receptor set was obtained from a woman older than 75 with active or convalescent COVID-19.

V usage is TRBV11-3 and J usage is TRBJ2-2, with D possibly TRBD2 on 5 matching bases. In germline, CDR1 is SGHNT, CDR2 YENEEA. The V gene lost 5 bases and the J gene lost 5 bases, with 9 bases spanning the gap. The CDR3 is 13 amino acids. CDR3 sequence: CASSPRGTGELFF. In DNA form, the CDR3 reads TGTGCCAGCAGCCCCCGGGGAACCGGGGAGCTGTTTTTT.

This chain joins TRBV11-3 and TRBJ2-2, with D possibly TRBD2 on 6 matching bases. The ends were cut back, 0 bases at V and 7 bases at J, with 9 bases in the middle. CDR1 SGHNT and CDR2 YENEEA come from the germline V gene. The CDR3 sequence is 14 residues long. This CDR3 reads CASSLEASVGELFF. The CDR3 DNA reads as TGTGCCAGCAGCTTAGAAGCTAGCGTCGGGGAGCTGTTTTTT. Drawing the rest from reference TRBV11-3 and TRBJ2-2, the complete variable domain is EAGVVQSPRYKIIEKKQPVAFWCNPISGHNTLYWYLQNLGQGPELLIRYENEEAVDDSQLPKDRFSAERLKGVDSTLKIQPAELGDSAVYLCASSLEASVGELFFGEGSRLTVL.

The chain couples TRBV27 to TRBJ2-3; TRBD2 matches 11 bases. There are 17 residues in the CDR3. J lost 2 bases, V lost 5 bases, and 9 bases had no gene match. Per the germline V gene, CDR1 is MNHEY and CDR2 is SMNVEV (reference sequence). The chain's CDR3 is CASSILGLAEATDTQYF. CDR3 nucleotides: TGTGCCAGCAGTATCTTGGGACTAGCGGAAGCCACAGATACGCAGTATTTT.

The rearrangement links TRBV28 to TRBJ1-5; D perhaps matches TRBD1 (5 bases). Germline V lookup: CDR1 MDHEN, CDR2 SYDVKM. Trimming stripped 3 bases from V and 6 bases from J, with 15 bases between. The length of the CDR3 is 15 residues. The CDR3 DNA reads TGTGCCAGCAGTTTTACGGGGAGGGGTAGTCAGCCCCAGCATTTT. Amino acids: CASSFTGRGSQPQHF.

This clone was recorded only once. The rearrangement uses TRBV30 and TRBJ2-7; tentative D call: TRBD2 (5 bases). In germline, CDR1 is GTSNPN, CDR2 SVGIG (reference sequence). Trimming cost V 0 bases and J 3 bases, with 24 bases left between them. The CDR3 extends over 18 amino acids. As DNA, the CDR3 is TGTGCCTGGAGTGTACAGTTGCCGGGTTGGGAGTCCGACTACGAGCAGTACTTC. It specifies CAWSVQLPGWESDYEQYF.

V gene TRBV25-1 combines with J gene TRBJ2-7; no reliable D call. Per germline, CDR1 MGHDK and CDR2 SYGVNS. Trimming took off 1 base at V and 4 bases at J, with 5 bases between the two ends. The length of the CDR3 is 12 residues. CDR3: CASSEFYYEQYF. The CDR3, as DNA: TGTGCCAGCAGTGAATTCTATTACGAGCAGTACTTC.

The V and J genes are TRBV7-2 and TRBJ1-2, with TRBD1 matching 8 bases. J gave up 6 bases and V 6 bases, and 12 bases lay outside the gene matches. Germline V gives CDR1 SGHTA, CDR2 FQGNSA. This CDR3 region has 15 residues. As DNA, the CDR3 is TGTGCCAGCAGGCCACCTCCGGGACAGGAGAATGGCTACACCTTC. Translating gives CASRPPPGQENGYTF. The variable domain in full, with the rest retrieved from reference TRBV7-2 and TRBJ1-2, is GAGVSQSPSNKVTEKGKDVELRCDPISGHTALYWYRQSLGQGLEFLIYFQGNSAPDKSGLPSDRFSAERTGGSVSTLTIQRTQQEDSAVYLCASRPPPGQENGYTFGSGTRLTVV.

The chain has TRBV5-5 and TRBJ1-2; TRBD1 agrees at 8 bases. After removal of 0 bases from V and 5 bases from J, the junction contained 9 bases not matched to a gene. The CDR3 spans 16 residues. In germline, CDR1 is SGHKS, CDR2 YYEKEE (reference sequence). The CDR3 DNA reads as TGTGCCAGCAGCTTGGAAGCCGGGACAGGCGGATATGGCTACACCTTC. Protein: CASSLEAGTGGYGYTF. Using reference TRBV5-5 and TRBJ1-2 for the parts outside the CDR3, the full variable domain is DAGVTQSPTHLIKTRGQQVTLRCSPISGHKSVSWYQQVLGQGPQFIFQYYEKEERGRGNFPDRFSARQFPNYSSELNVNALLLGDSALYLCASSLEAGTGGYGYTFGSGTRLTVV.

The CDR3 sequence is CASSEGSVTNQPQHF. The CDR3 coding sequence is TGTGCCAGCAGTGAAGGGTCAGTCACCAATCAGCCCCAGCATTTT. This chain joins TRBV6-1 and TRBJ1-5; no definite D call. This CDR3 has 15 residues. Trimming took off 1 base at V and 3 bases at J, with 10 bases between the two ends. The V gene's germline CDR1 is MNHNS and CDR2 SASEGT.

The chain couples TRBV28 to TRBJ1-1; tentative D call: TRBD1 (6 bases). Germline CDR1 reads MDHEN; CDR2 reads SYDVKM. CDR3 length: 15 residues. V was shortened by 7 bases and J by 4 bases, with 19 bases between the two germline ends. The CDR3 nucleotides are TGTGCCAGCAAGACCCCAGGGGTAAGGGGCACTGAAGCTTTCTTT. Protein sequence: CASKTPGVRGTEAFF. The variable domain in full, completed from reference TRBV28 and TRBJ1-1, reads DVKVTQSSRYLVKRTGEKVFLECVQDMDHENMFWYRQDPGLGLRLIYFSYDVKMKEKGDIPEGYSVSREKKERFSLILESASTNQTSMYLCASKTPGVRGTEAFFGQGTRLTVV.

The V and J genes are TRBV7-8 and TRBJ2-5; possibly TRBD2 for D (5 bases). The V end was cut by 2 bases, the J end by 3 bases, with 19 bases between. This CDR3 is built from 17 residues. In germline, CDR1 is SGHVS, CDR2 FQNEAQ. Here the CDR3 reads CASSLSLASLNKETQYF. The DNA for the CDR3 is TGTGCCAGCAGCTTATCTCTAGCTAGTTTAAACAAAGAGACCCAGTACTTC.

V is TRBV6-5 and J is TRBJ1-6; 7 bases line up with TRBD1. Germline CDR1 and CDR2: MNHEY and SVGAGI. The CDR3 contains 14 residues. After removal of 6 bases from V and 10 bases from J, the junction contained 9 bases not matched to a gene. Here the CDR3 reads CASRVDRVSSPLHF. CDR3 nucleotide sequence: TGTGCCAGCAGAGTAGACAGGGTGTCATCACCCCTCCACTTT.

V gene TRBV27 combines with J gene TRBJ2-7, with TRBD1 matching over 8 bases. The CDR3 runs to 14 residues. V dropped 3 bases and J dropped 4; count of bases not matched to a gene: 5. Germline CDR1 MNHEY, CDR2 SMNVEV (reference sequence). The CDR3 sequence is CASSFDDRGYEQYF. CDR3 nucleotide sequence: TGTGCCAGCAGTTTTGATGACAGGGGATACGAGCAGTACTTC.